The clone carrying this TCR beta chain has a count of ten or more. The entry originates in a study of metastatic and nonmetastatic thyroid tumors. Germline CDR1 reads SNHLY; CDR2 reads FYNNEI. The CDR3 has 12 residues. V lost 6 bases to trimming and J lost 10 bases, with 15 bases between them. Patients were all untreated before their thyroid surgery. TCRdb re-called the PCR reads via MiXCR. The sample lists about 15,000 clones; roughly 25% were seen once. This clonotype was sampled from a female donor with papillary thyroid cancer or a benign thyroid nodule (not recorded which). Some clones in this sample may be carry-over from other donors' samples. Sequenced sample: tumor tissue. The chain employs TRBV2 and TRBJ1-1; D is unclear. CDR3 DNA: TGTGCCAGCAGCCCCCTGACTATCCGAGCTTTCTTT. This gives the protein CASSPLTIRAFF.